A single sample is the source of the 13 T cell receptor beta chains below, sequenced in a study of T-cell memory formation after mild COVID-19. Via MiXCR, TCRdb re-called the 5' RACE reads, giving one row per CDR3 protein. Here the sample spans some 68,000 distinct CDR3 sequences, 16% being singletons. Material: PBMCs or a T cell subset sorted from them (not recorded which). All receptors come from an adult woman who had mild COVID-19 (a few samples of this study predate the infection). Cell type and time point are not known.

This clonotype showed up just a few times. The chain is built from TRBV19 and TRBJ1-5, with D possibly matching TRBD1 (6 bases). This CDR3 comprises 14 residues. CDR1 and CDR2 from the germline V gene are LNHDA and SQIVND (reference sequence). The V end lost 7 bases, the J end lost 5 bases, and 15 bases lay between the germline ends. The CDR3 nucleotides are TGTGCCAGTACAAAGGACAGCCCGCATCAGCCCCAGCATTTT. Translation gives CASTKDSPHQPQHF.

This clonotype was found many times. The rearrangement joins TRBV27 to TRBJ2-3, with D unresolved. CDR1 is MNHEY and CDR2 is SMNVEV in the germline V gene (reference sequence). The CDR3 is 14 residues long. V was pared by 7 bases and J by 0 bases, with 11 bases between. The CDR3 region is CASTPVGSTDTQYF. The CDR3 DNA sequence: TGTGCCAGCACCCCAGTAGGGAGCACAGATACGCAGTATTTT.

The chain recombines TRBV12-3 or TRBV12-4 with TRBJ1-1; D not certain. The CDR3 sequence is 15 residues long. The V gene lost 7 bases and the J gene lost 2 bases, with 17 bases spanning the gap. As DNA, the CDR3 is TGTGCCAGCACCCTTGAAGGGTTGTTCAACACTGAAGCTTTCTTT. This gives the protein CASTLEGLFNTEAFF.

A few counts support this clonotype. The chain employs TRBV5-1 and TRBJ2-3; TRBD1 agrees at 8 bases. The CDR3 loop spans 14 amino acids. From germline, CDR1 is SGHRS and CDR2 YFSETQ. Germline trimming cut 2 bases from V and 6 bases from J; bases unmatched to any gene: 5. Written as DNA, the CDR3 is TGCGCCAGCAGCTTCGGACAGGGTATCGATACGCAGTATTTT. It specifies CASSFGQGIDTQYF. Combining the CDR3 with reference TRBV5-1 and TRBJ2-3 gives the whole variable domain KAGVTQTPRYLIKTRGQQVTLSCSPISGHRSVSWYQQTPGQGLQFLFEYFSETQRNKGNFPGRFSGRQFSNSRSEMNVSTLELGDSALYLCASSFGQGIDTQYFGPGTRLTVL.

This rearrangement joins TRBV3-1 to TRBJ2-5; D not certain. The germline V and J ends were trimmed by 2 bases and 2 bases, with 9 bases remaining between them. The CDR3 contains 14 residues. CDR1 and CDR2 from the germline V gene are LGHDT and YNNKEL (reference sequence). DNA for the CDR3: TGTGCCAGCAGCCAAATCGCAGGACAAGAGACCCAGTACTTC. This codes for CASSQIAGQETQYF.

This clonotype was recorded only once. A read error may produce the germline difference seen at one junction end. CDR3 sequence reads: CASTRRSFEQYF. The CDR3 DNA reads as TGTGCCAGCACCCGTCGCTCCTTCGAGCAGTACTTC. The chain employs TRBV16 and TRBJ2-7; no clear D. Germline V CDR1 and CDR2: KGHSY, FQNENV. This CDR3 is 12 amino acids long.

The gene calls are TRBV12-3 or TRBV12-4 and TRBJ2-1; 9 positions match TRBD2. J lost 7 bases, V lost 6 bases, and 10 bases had no gene match. This CDR3 spans 15 amino acids. The CDR3 here is CASSRRASGINEQFF. CDR3 sequence (DNA): TGTGCCAGCAGCCGAAGGGCTAGCGGGATAAATGAGCAGTTCTTC.

This clonotype came up many times. The CDR3, as DNA: TGTGCCAGCAGTTCGCGGGGGGGCGAGCAGTTCTTC. Translating it yields CASSSRGGEQFF. This chain joins TRBV7-2 and TRBJ2-1; 9 positions match TRBD2. CDR1 is SGHTA and CDR2 is FQGNSA in the germline V gene. The CDR3 runs to 12 residues. The V segment lost 6 bases and the J segment 10 bases; nucleotides outside the gene matches: 4.

Ten or more counts support this clonotype. The genes are TRBV7-6 and TRBJ2-7, with D unclear. The CDR3 totals 15 residues. Trimming took 2 bases from V and 6 from J, leaving 17 bases between them. Germline V lookup: CDR1 SGHVS, CDR2 FNYEAQ. CDR3 in amino acids: CASSLIADLGSEQYF. CDR3 coding DNA: TGTGCCAGCAGCTTAATTGCGGACCTGGGATCCGAGCAGTACTTC. Together with reference TRBV7-6 and TRBJ2-7, the CDR3 gives the full variable domain: GAGVSQSPRYKVTKRGQDVALRCDPISGHVSLYWYRQALGQGPEFLTYFNYEAQQDKSGLPNDRFSAERPEGSISTLTIQRTEQRDSAMYRCASSLIADLGSEQYFGPGTRLTVT.

J is TRBJ2-1 and V is TRBV12-3 or TRBV12-4; maybe TRBD1 (6 bases). V lost 2 bases to trimming and J lost 3 bases, with 11 bases between them. This CDR3 spans 15 amino acids. CDR3 coding DNA: TGTGCCAGCAGTTTAAGACAGGAGTACTACAATGAGCAGTTCTTC. It encodes CASSLRQEYYNEQFF.

The CDR3 reads CASSQAPRTAYNEQFF. In DNA, the CDR3 is TGCGCCAGCAGCCAAGCCCCGCGGACGGCTTACAATGAGCAGTTCTTC. This sequence joins TRBV4-1 and TRBJ2-1; D remains unclear. Germline CDR1 reads MGHRA; CDR2 reads YSYEKL. CDR3 length: 16 residues. V was trimmed by 1 base and J by 4 bases, leaving 14 bases between them.

This rearrangement joins TRBV6-6 to TRBJ2-2, with TRBD2 matching over 9 bases. The CDR3 sequence is 19 residues long. CDR1 and CDR2 from the germline V gene are MNHNY and SVGAGI (reference sequence). Trimming took 0 bases from V and 6 from J; bases not matched to a gene: 14. In nucleotides, the CDR3 is TGTGCCAGCAGTTACTCGACACCCGTGCGGGAGGGCCGAGCCGGGGAGCTGTTTTTT. Protein sequence: CASSYSTPVREGRAGELFF.

This clonotype was detected ten times or more. V usage is TRBV7-9 and J usage is TRBJ2-7, with D possibly being TRBD1 (5 bases). The germline gives CDR1 SEHNR, CDR2 FQNEAQ (reference sequence). The CDR3 is 15 residues long. The V and J ends lost 1 base and 0 bases respectively, with 10 bases between them. CDR3 DNA: TGTGCCAGCAGCTTAGGTCAGGGAAGCTCCTACGAGCAGTACTTC. Protein: CASSLGQGSSYEQYF.